The source of this TCR beta chain is a study of T cell repertoires in cytomegalovirus infection. Findings of the study overall: CMV-specific TCR beta clonotypes restricted by HLA-C were the ones dominating the ex vivo response.

Regarding this clonotype: Its antigen remains unidentified.

TCRdb fed the reads into MiXCR, producing one record per CDR3 protein. The repertoire includes under 850,000 distinct CDR3 sequences, roughly 36% of them detected once, and about 2.8% sits in the top ten. The CDR3 extends over 18 amino acids. J lost 0 bases, V lost 3 bases, and 11 bases had no gene match. Germline V gene sequence: CDR1 LNHDA, CDR2 SQIVND (reference sequence). Sequencing was performed on PBMCs. The receptor's source is a human donor in good health (CMV status not recorded). Some clones in this sample may be carry-over from other donors' samples. The chain has TRBV19 and TRBJ2-4; 7 bases are shared with TRBD2. The CDR3 loop is CASSIQSGAQVAKNIQYF. The CDR3 bases are TGTGCCAGTAGTATCCAGAGCGGGGCCCAAGTAGCCAAAAACATTCAGTACTTC.